This record covers a single TCR beta chain. The antigen is not known. Primers: 60 Vbeta forward and 13 Jbeta reverse. Here immunoSEQ multiplex PCR was the method, and the copy in TCRdb shows in-frame clones only, minus some. This table has under 130,000 clones, around 77% appearing once. The data originate from a study of cytomegalovirus exposure and HLA in healthy donors. The CDR3 has 14 amino acids. Trimming left V 3 bases short and J 1 base short, with 9 bases between. Germline V CDR1 and CDR2: KGHSH, LQKENI. Findings of the study overall: Researchers reported in a later analysis that a missense DCLRE1C variant was tied to TCR beta V- and J-gene trimming. A later analysis revealed that TCR association rates differed between HLA loci, peaking at DRB1 and bottoming out at HLA-C.

Specimen: PBMCs. The clonotype was recovered from a man aged 45-60 years in good health and CMV-seropositive. The chain links TRBV18 to TRBJ1-1; D is unresolved. CDR3 region: CASSPPDWNTEAFF. CDR3 coding DNA: TGTGCCAGCTCACCGCCGGACTGGAACACTGAAGCTTTCTTT.